Listed here are 25 T cell receptor beta chains from one sample, sequenced in a study of human T cells and chemical hapten exposure. The time point here: healthy volunteer bleed at 2 weeks. Extraction of total RNA was performed on unfractionated whole blood. TCRdb re-called the RACE reads through MiXCR, storing one row per CDR3 protein. Found here are 35,000 to 50,000 distinct CDR3 sequences, roughly 4% of them singletons; the top ten hold 1.5% to 2%. The sequencing sample was made of whole blood. The receptors were gathered from a female donor in good health. Some clones in this sample may be carry-over from other donors' samples.

This chain links TRBV10-3 with TRBJ2-3; the D is unclear. Germline V gene sequence: CDR1 ENHRY, CDR2 SYGVKD. With 9 bases removed from V and 7 bases from J, the gap between germline ends came to 11 bases. The CDR3 spans 11 residues. CDR3 in amino acids: CAIGSPNTQYF. The CDR3 DNA sequence: TGTGCCATAGGCAGCCCAAATACGCAGTATTTT.

This clonotype has at least ten counts. The chain combines TRBV6-6 with TRBJ2-5; D gene unclear. CDR1 MNHNY and CDR2 SVGAGI come from the germline V gene (reference sequence). Trimming cost V 2 bases and J 3 bases, with 7 bases left between them. The CDR3 has 13 residues. CDR3: CASSYEPEETQYF. CDR3 bases: TGTGCCAGCAGTTACGAACCTGAAGAGACCCAGTACTTC.

This clonotype was seen ten or more times. The J gene is TRBJ1-1, the V gene TRBV5-5; weak D call: TRBD1 (5 bases). Per germline, CDR1 SGHKS and CDR2 YYEKEE (reference sequence). This CDR3 region has 14 residues. With 1 base removed from V and 5 bases from J, the gap between germline ends came to 12 bases. Here the CDR3 reads CASSLFWGETEAFF. The CDR3 nucleotides are TGTGCCAGCAGCTTGTTCTGGGGGGAAACTGAAGCTTTCTTT.

This clonotype was seen repeatedly, ten times or more. The rearrangement uses TRBV7-2 and TRBJ2-1, with TRBD1 identical over 7 bases. The ends lost 4 bases at V and 7 bases at J; junction bases unmatched: 25. CDR1 and CDR2 from the germline V gene are SGHTA and FQGNSA. The CDR3 is made up of 20 amino acids. This CDR3 reads CASSSKQGSAYSRWWNEQFF. The CDR3 DNA reads as TGTGCCAGCAGCTCGAAACAGGGGTCAGCTTACTCGAGGTGGTGGAATGAGCAGTTCTTC. The full variable domain, completed using reference TRBV7-2 and TRBJ2-1, is GAGVSQSPSNKVTEKGKDVELRCDPISGHTALYWYRQSLGQGLEFLIYFQGNSAPDKSGLPSDRFSAERTGGSVSTLTIQRTQQEDSAVYLCASSSKQGSAYSRWWNEQFFGPGTRLTVL.

Ten or more counts support this clonotype. The rearrangement joins TRBV5-4 to TRBJ2-7; D may match TRBD1 or TRBD2 (5 bases each). Trimming took off 6 bases at V and 7 bases at J, with 17 bases between the two ends. This CDR3 contains 13 residues. Germline V gene data show CDR1 as SGHNT and CDR2 as YYREEE (reference sequence). As DNA, the CDR3 is TGTGCCAGCACCGGGACCCAAGGCCGGGAGCAGTACTTC. Translating it yields CASTGTQGREQYF.

This clonotype has a handful of counts. The chain couples TRBV5-1 to TRBJ2-1; 13 bases align to TRBD2. CDR3 length: 18 residues. The V and J ends lost 4 bases and 6 bases, in that order; junction bases with no gene match: 13. CDR1 and CDR2 (germline): SGHRS, YFSETQ. This chain's CDR3 is CASSRPTSGGAFFNEQFF. CDR3 nucleotides: TGCGCCAGCAGCCGACCTACTAGCGGGGGGGCCTTTTTCAATGAGCAGTTCTTC.

This clonotype was picked up many times. The CDR3 DNA follows: TGTGCCAGCTTGGGGGATACCTCTAGCACAGATACGCAGTATTTT. This gives the protein CASLGDTSSTDTQYF. This chain connects TRBV2 to TRBJ2-3; D might be TRBD1 or TRBD2, each matching 5 bases. CDR3 size: 15 residues. CDR1 SNHLY and CDR2 FYNNEI come from the germline V gene. V lost 8 bases and J lost 0, with 15 bases in between.

This clonotype was recorded a few times. The V gene is TRBV27, the J gene TRBJ1-2, with a possible D match to TRBD1 (5 bases). Deletions cut 8 bases from V and 2 bases from J, with 12 bases between. CDR3 length: 13 amino acids. Germline loops: CDR1 MNHEY, CDR2 SMNVEV (reference sequence). The CDR3 reads CASRVGGNYGYTF. CDR3 nucleotide sequence: TGTGCCAGCCGCGTTGGGGGGAACTATGGCTACACCTTC.

This clonotype was detected ten times or more. The chain employs TRBV14 and TRBJ2-3; 7 nucleotides agree with TRBD1. The V segment lost 0 bases and the J segment 2 bases; nucleotides outside the gene matches: 2. Germline values: CDR1 SGHDN, CDR2 FVKESK. This CDR3 comprises 15 residues. CDR3 DNA sequence: TGTGCCAGCAGCCAAGACAGGGGGATCACAGATACGCAGTATTTT. It codes for CASSQDRGITDTQYF.

Ten or more counts support this clonotype. CDR3 in amino acids: CSARDARGGSETQYF. The CDR3 bases are TGCAGTGCTAGGGACGCCAGGGGCGGATCGGAGACCCAGTACTTC. This rearrangement joins TRBV20-1 to TRBJ2-5; perhaps TRBD1 as D (6 bases). The length of the CDR3 is 15 residues. Germline V gives CDR1 DFQATT, CDR2 SNEGSKA (reference sequence). V lost 3 bases, J lost 5 bases, and 19 bases lay in between.

This clonotype has a count of ten or more. V is TRBV28 and J is TRBJ2-1, with 7 bases identical to TRBD2. The CDR3 is made up of 15 amino acids. Germline trimming cut 6 bases from V and 2 bases from J; bases unmatched to any gene: 7. In germline, CDR1 is MDHEN, CDR2 SYDVKM. The CDR3 region is CASRRSGVPYNEQFF. DNA of the CDR3: TGTGCCAGCAGGAGAAGCGGGGTACCCTACAATGAGCAGTTCTTC. The whole variable domain, remainder taken from reference TRBV28 and TRBJ2-1, is DVKVTQSSRYLVKRTGEKVFLECVQDMDHENMFWYRQDPGLGLRLIYFSYDVKMKEKGDIPEGYSVSREKKERFSLILESASTNQTSMYLCASRRSGVPYNEQFFGPGTRLTVL.

This clonotype occurred many times. The chain carries TRBV11-2 and TRBJ1-6; D possibly corresponds to TRBD1 (6 bases). The germline V and J ends were trimmed by 5 bases and 6 bases, with 14 bases remaining between them. The length of the CDR3 is 15 residues. Germline V CDR1 and CDR2: SGHAT, FQNNGV. The CDR3 nucleotides read TGTGCCAGCAGCCCCCGCCGGACAGTTAATTCACCCCTCCACTTT. Amino acid sequence: CASSPRRTVNSPLHF.

At least ten counts were recorded for this clonotype. This CDR3 fails to terminate in the conserved phenylalanine or tryptophan, so it likely reflects a read error. This rearrangement joins TRBV9 to TRBJ2-1; tentative D call: TRBD2 (7 bases). V gave up 0 bases and J gave up 8 bases, with 12 bases separating them. This CDR3 region has 14 residues. Germline values: CDR1 SGDLS, CDR2 YYNGEE. Here the CDR3 DNA reads TGTGCCAGCAGCGTAGCCGGGGAGGGGGATGAGCAGTTCTCC. This encodes CASSVAGEGDEQFS.

In its sample, this clonotype was seen many times. The chain carries TRBV20-1 and TRBJ2-7; 10 positions agree with TRBD2. V trimming: 0 bases; J trimming: 0 bases; junction bases outside the gene matches: 5. CDR1 and CDR2 (germline): DFQATT, SNEGSKA (reference sequence). CDR3 length: 16 amino acids. The CDR3 bases are TGCAGTGCTAGAGATCCAGCGGGGGGGCTCTCCTACGAGCAGTACTTC. Encoded protein: CSARDPAGGLSYEQYF.

This clonotype has a count of ten or more. The chain has TRBV6-6 and TRBJ2-7, with a tentative D call TRBD1 (5 bases). CDR1 and CDR2 (germline): MNHNY, SVGAGI (reference sequence). This CDR3 contains 15 residues. Between the trimmed V and J ends, which lost 0 bases and 6 bases, there was a span of 15 bases. The CDR3 loop is CASSYSRTLQPEQYF. The CDR3 bases are TGTGCCAGCAGTTACTCGAGGACATTACAACCCGAGCAGTACTTC.

This clonotype was counted a few times. J is TRBJ1-2 and V is TRBV29-1; the match to TRBD1 covers 8 bases. Germline-derived CDR1 and CDR2 are SQVTM and ANQGSEA. V gave up 5 bases and J gave up 8 bases; unmatched junction bases: 4. CDR3 size: 11 residues. The CDR3 nucleotides are TGCAGCGTTCGACAGGGGAGAGGCTACACCTTC. Its protein is CSVRQGRGYTF.

This clonotype has at least ten counts. The rearrangement joins TRBV28 to TRBJ2-7; D not certain. Germline V gene lookup returns CDR1 MDHEN and CDR2 SYDVKM. Trimming removed 2 bases from V and 6 bases from J, with 11 bases in between. The CDR3 is 13 residues long. The CDR3 DNA reads TGTGCCAGCAGTTTACAAGCTCCACGCGAGCAGTACTTC. Protein: CASSLQAPREQYF.

This clonotype has more than one count but fewer than ten. V is TRBV7-9 and J is TRBJ1-1, with 10 bases fitting TRBD1. V shed 4 bases and J 4 bases; nucleotides not matched to a gene: 6. Germline loops: CDR1 SEHNR, CDR2 FQNEAQ (reference sequence). The CDR3 sequence is 15 residues long. The CDR3 sequence: CASSSWTGGTTEAFF. The CDR3 region has the DNA TGTGCCAGCAGCTCCTGGACAGGGGGAACCACTGAAGCTTTCTTT.

This clonotype has just a few counts. The chain has TRBV7-2 and TRBJ1-6, with a possible D match to TRBD1 (5 bases). The V gene lost 1 base and the J gene lost 8 bases, with 9 bases spanning the gap. This CDR3 region has 14 residues. Per the germline V gene, CDR1 is SGHTA and CDR2 is FQGNSA. The CDR3 sequence is CASSLEWGDSPLHF. The CDR3 DNA reads as TGTGCCAGCAGCTTAGAATGGGGGGATTCACCCCTCCACTTT.

Ten or more counts support this clonotype. V gene TRBV3-1 combines with J gene TRBJ2-1, with a weak D call TRBD2 (6 bases). V was cut by 2 bases and J by 12 bases, with 11 bases left in between. CDR3 length equals 12 residues. Germline lookup yields CDR1 LGHDT and CDR2 YNNKEL (reference sequence). The CDR3 DNA reads as TGTGCCAGCAGCCAACCCATGGGGGGGCAGTTCTTC. This translates into CASSQPMGGQFF.

Ten or more counts support this clonotype. This chain uses TRBV6-4 with TRBJ2-3; the D call may be TRBD1 or TRBD2 (5 bases each). Trimming left V 0 bases short and J 6 bases short, with 10 bases between. The CDR3 length is 14 residues. The germline V gene encodes CDR1 MRHNA and CDR2 SNTAGT. CDR3: CASSDSGVPDTQYF. The CDR3 nucleotides are TGTGCCAGCAGTGACTCGGGGGTGCCGGATACGCAGTATTTT.

The table lists this clonotype with many counts. The genes are TRBV27 and TRBJ1-1; 8 positions agree with TRBD1. V was clipped by 7 bases and J by 3 bases; unmatched bases: 10. In germline, CDR1 is MNHEY, CDR2 SMNVEV (reference sequence). This CDR3 spans 15 amino acids. The CDR3 bases are TGTGCCAGCAAGGACAGGGAAGGATTGGACACTGAAGCTTTCTTT. It translates to CASKDREGLDTEAFF.

This clonotype has a count of ten or more. The chain uses TRBV5-4 and TRBJ1-3; D is uncertain. Per the germline V gene, CDR1 is SGHNT and CDR2 is YYREEE (reference sequence). The CDR3 runs to 12 residues. Trimming took 7 bases from V and 2 from J, leaving 7 bases between them. The CDR3 coding sequence is TGTGCCAGCGGAACGGCTGGAAACACCATATATTTT. This sequence encodes CASGTAGNTIYF. Full variable domain (rest looked up from reference TRBV5-4 and TRBJ1-3): ETGVTQSPTHLIKTRGQQVTLRCSSQSGHNTVSWYQQALGQGPQFIFQYYREEENGRGNFPPRFSGLQFPNYSSELNVNALELDDSALYLCASGTAGNTIYFGEGSWLTVV.

This clonotype was recorded many times. This chain joins TRBV5-1 and TRBJ1-3, with TRBD1 matching over 10 bases. V was clipped by 4 bases and J by 3 bases; unmatched bases: 10. This CDR3 has 17 amino acids. Germline V gene data show CDR1 as SGHRS and CDR2 as YFSETQ. Here the CDR3 reads CASSLGPTGGLGNTIYF. In nucleotides, the CDR3 is TGCGCCAGCAGCCTGGGACCGACAGGGGGCCTTGGAAACACCATATATTTT.

Details on this clonotype: Possible read error: a much larger clone is one base away. The chain recombines TRBV10-3 with TRBJ2-1, with 7 nucleotides matching TRBD1. Germline V gene sequence: CDR1 ENHRY, CDR2 SYGVKD. The CDR3 covers 15 residues. The CDR3, as DNA: TGTGTCATCAGCCAAGGAAGGGGGCTTTACAATGAGCAGTTCTTC. Its translation: CVISQGRGLYNEQFF.